This note documents a single T cell receptor (beta chain) sequence. The sample comes from a study of CD8 T cells in Susac syndrome. The CDR3 is made up of 13 amino acids. CDR1 is GTSNPN, CDR2 SVGIG, per germline (reference sequence). The germline V and J ends were trimmed by 0 bases and 6 bases, with 9 bases remaining between them. Reverse transcription of about 0.45 to 1 ug RNA was performed with random hexamers. TCRdb itself ran the immunoSEQ multiplex PCR reads through MiXCR, one entry per CDR3 protein. There are 65,000 to 95,000 distinct CDR3 sequences in the sample; about 94% occur only once, and approximately 0.9% lies in the top ten.

The chain combines TRBV30 with TRBJ2-1; no clear D. The TCR originated in a human donor with Susac syndrome. Specimen: CD8+ T cells from PBMCs. The CDR3 region is CAWSVQMSNEQFF. CDR3 nucleotides: TGTGCCTGGAGTGTACAAATGAGCAATGAGCAGTTCTTC. Based on the CDR3 plus reference TRBV30 and TRBJ2-1, the full variable domain is SQTIHQWPATLVQPVGSPLSLECTVEGTSNPNLYWYRQAAGRGLQLLFYSVGIGQISSEVPQNLSASRPQDRQFILSSKKLLLSDSGFYLCAWSVQMSNEQFFGPGTRLTVL.